This T cell receptor beta chain originates from a study of blood T cell repertoires in COVID-19. Study background: PBMCs, B-cell-depleted T cells, or T cells were the source of the cDNA or gDNA that made up the material.

Assay: immunoSEQ multiplex PCR; the TCRdb copy retains only in-frame clones and omits some. Found here are some 300,000 clones, more than 75% of them singletons; the top ten hold around 2%. This study enrolled people aged roughly 18 to 90 from 24 US geographic areas. Allocation to cohorts depended on clinical history reported by the participants. Germline lookup yields CDR1 SEHNR and CDR2 FQNEAQ (reference sequence). V shed 1 base, J shed 0 bases, and the junction held 9 bases outside the gene matches. The CDR3 consists of 18 residues. The chain recombines TRBV7-9 with TRBJ1-3; the match to TRBD1 covers 7 bases. The TCR comes from a woman aged 55-69 years in a cohort exposed to, infected with or recovered from COVID-19 (not recorded which). What was sequenced was PBMCs or T cells enriched from blood (not recorded which). CDR3 residues: CASSLGEDRTISGNTIYF. DNA of the CDR3: TGTGCCAGCAGCTTAGGGGAGGACAGGACTATCTCTGGAAACACCATATATTTT.